Listed below are T cell receptor beta chains from one sample, sequenced in a study of cytomegalovirus exposure and HLA in healthy donors. Using immunoSEQ multiplex PCR, the repertoire was profiled, and TCRdb retains in-frame clones only, with some absent. The table lists 120,000 to 150,000 clones, around 78% of them singletons. Sequencing used PBMCs. Receptors were obtained from a woman between 18 and 30 years old in good health and CMV-seronegative. Both conserved end residues are part of each CDR3. D genes are given only for firm matches. Rows may omit the clone size; those that give it use once, few, many or a size class.

v_gene	d_gene	j_gene	abundance	CDR3aa	CDR3nt
TRBV7-3	NA	TRBJ1-1	NA	CASSLQSNTEAFF	TGTGCCAGCAGCTTACAGTCGAACACTGAAGCTTTCTTT
TRBV9	TRBD1	TRBJ2-1	NA	CASSVGTGNYNEQFF	TGTGCCAGCAGCGTCGGGACAGGAAACTACAATGAGCAGTTCTTC
TRBV6-1	TRBD1	TRBJ1-3	NA	CASSVGTAFSGNTIYF	TGTGCCAGCAGTGTTGGGACAGCCTTCTCTGGAAACACCATATATTTT
TRBV19	TRBD1	TRBJ1-1	NA	CASSIASDRAEAFF	TGTGCCAGTAGTATCGCCTCAGACAGGGCTGAAGCTTTCTTT
TRBV11-3	TRBD1	TRBJ2-1	NA	CASSSWTGDNEQFF	TGTGCCAGCAGCTCCTGGACAGGGGACAATGAGCAGTTCTTC
TRBV2	NA	TRBJ1-3	NA	CASRGGGNTIYF	TGTGCCAGCAGAGGAGGTGGAAACACCATATATTTT
TRBV9	NA	TRBJ2-5	few	CASSLRTGQPKETQYF	TGTGCCAGCAGCTTGCGTACAGGGCAGCCAAAAGAGACCCAGTACTTC
TRBV12-5	NA	TRBJ1-1	NA	CASGYGNTEAFF	TGTGCTAGTGGTTACGGGAACACTGAAGCTTTCTTT
TRBV7-9	NA	TRBJ2-5	once	CASSSLARAETQYF	TGTGCCAGCAGCTCACTAGCAAGAGCGGAGACCCAGTACTTC
TRBV28	TRBD1	TRBJ1-6	NA	CASRPGTGGGSPLHF	TGTGCCAGCAGGCCTGGGACAGGGGGCGGTTCACCCCTCCACTTT
TRBV5-4	TRBD2	TRBJ2-7	NA	CASSLPGLAGTNRTYEQYF	TGTGCCAGCAGCTTACCGGGACTAGCGGGGACAAACCGGACCTACGAGCAGTACTTC
TRBV27	TRBD1	TRBJ1-2	NA	CASKRDRGFGDGYTF	TGTGCCAGCAAACGGGACAGGGGTTTCGGGGATGGCTACACCTTC
TRBV2	TRBD1	TRBJ1-1	NA	CASRGQGTNTEAFF	TGTGCCAGCAGGGGACAGGGAACGAACACTGAAGCTTTCTTT
TRBV7-9	NA	TRBJ2-5	NA	CSSSRRQAGETQYF	TGTTCCAGCAGCCGACGACAGGCTGGGGAGACCCAGTACTTC
TRBV19	NA	TRBJ1-5	NA	CASSIVQYNQPQHF	TGTGCCAGTAGTATTGTTCAGTACAATCAGCCCCAGCATTTT
TRBV19	NA	TRBJ1-6	once	CASSTVGRGAHNSPLHF	TGTGCCAGTAGTACGGTGGGGAGGGGCGCGCATAATTCACCCCTCCACTTT
TRBV7-9	TRBD1	TRBJ2-7	NA	CASSPGGHEQYF	TGTGCCAGCTCCCCAGGGGGACACGAGCAGTACTTC
TRBV6-5	NA	TRBJ1-2	NA	CASRVNSNYGYTF	TGTGCCAGCAGAGTGAACAGTAACTATGGCTACACCTTC
TRBV28	NA	TRBJ1-2	NA	CASSELRQNYGYTF	TGTGCCAGCAGTGAATTGAGGCAGAACTATGGCTACACCTTC
TRBV4-3	TRBD1	TRBJ1-2	few	CASSQSAGTGIGYGYTF	TGCGCCAGCAGCCAATCGGCCGGGACAGGGATTGGCTATGGCTACACCTTC
TRBV7-2	TRBD2	TRBJ2-3	NA	CASSLGLEIDTQYF	TGTGCCAGCAGCTTGGGACTAGAGATAGATACGCAGTATTTT
TRBV5-6	TRBD2	TRBJ2-1	NA	CASSSPGTSYNEQFF	TGTGCCAGCAGTTCTCCCGGGACTAGCTACAATGAGCAGTTCTTC
TRBV6-5	TRBD1	TRBJ2-7	NA	CASSYSGTGTYEQYF	TGTGCCAGCAGTTACTCCGGGACAGGGACCTACGAGCAGTACTTC
TRBV5-4	NA	TRBJ1-6	few	CASSLQGSLYSPLHF	TGTGCCAGCAGCTTGCAGGGTTCGCTTTATTCACCCCTCCACTTT
TRBV25-1	NA	TRBJ1-5	few	CASSEGQGRGPQHF	TGTGCCAGCAGTGAAGGGCAGGGTCGTGGGCCCCAGCATTTT
TRBV6-1	NA	TRBJ2-5	NA	CASSEPGKETQYF	TGTGCCAGCAGTGAGCCCGGGAAAGAGACCCAGTACTTC
TRBV7-8	TRBD1	TRBJ2-7	NA	CASSLRTGIYEQYF	TGTGCCAGCAGCCTTCGGACAGGGATCTACGAGCAGTACTTC
TRBV4-3	TRBD2	TRBJ2-5	NA	CASSRTRTSGPEETQYF	TGCGCCAGCAGCCGTACAAGGACTAGCGGGCCAGAGGAGACCCAGTACTTC
TRBV11-2	NA	TRBJ1-1	NA	CASSLWARGTEAFF	TGTGCCAGCAGCTTATGGGCCAGGGGCACTGAAGCTTTCTTT
TRBV18	TRBD1	TRBJ1-1	once	CASSPGQGTTTLGAFF	TGTGCCAGCTCGCCGGGACAGGGGACCACGACCCTGGGGGCTTTCTTT
TRBV18	TRBD1	TRBJ2-5	NA	CASSSLDRKHF	TGTGCCAGCTCATCACTGGACAGGAAGCACTTC
TRBV6-5	NA	TRBJ1-3	NA	CASRRLASGNTIYF	TGTGCCAGCAGGAGACTGGCCTCTGGAAACACCATATATTTT
TRBV6-1	NA	TRBJ1-2	NA	CASSTSQVGGYTF	TGTGCCAGCAGTACGTCTCAGGTTGGCGGCTACACCTTC
TRBV6-1	NA	TRBJ1-1	NA	CASRMIRGLDTEAFF	TGTGCCAGCAGAATGATCAGGGGCCTGGACACTGAAGCTTTCTTT
TRBV7-2	NA	TRBJ1-4	NA	CASSFGGRDEKLFF	TGTGCCAGCAGCTTCGGGGGGCGTGATGAAAAACTGTTTTTT
TRBV11-2	TRBD2	TRBJ2-2	NA	CASSLLIAGRTGELFF	TGTGCCAGCAGCTTGCTTATAGCGGGTCGCACCGGGGAGCTGTTTTTT
TRBV30	NA	TRBJ1-5	NA	CAWSERGGNQPQHF	TGTGCCTGGAGTGAGAGGGGGGGGAATCAGCCCCAGCATTTT
TRBV28	NA	TRBJ1-5	once	CASSLPGVQPQHF	TGTGCCAGCAGTTTACCGGGAGTTCAGCCCCAGCATTTT
TRBV6-4	NA	TRBJ2-5	NA	CASSDSGGFRETQYF	TGTGCCAGCAGTGACTCGGGGGGTTTCAGGGAGACCCAGTACTTC
TRBV6-5	TRBD1	TRBJ1-6	NA	CASSYDWDRSNSPLHF	TGTGCCAGCAGTTACGACTGGGACAGAAGTAATTCACCCCTCCACTTT
TRBV11-2	TRBD1	TRBJ2-7	NA	CASSPGQGAYEQYF	TGTGCCAGCAGCCCCGGACAGGGGGCCTACGAGCAGTACTTC
TRBV7-8	NA	TRBJ1-1	NA	CASSFQVTNTEAFF	TGTGCCAGCAGCTTCCAAGTGACAAACACTGAAGCTTTCTTT
TRBV6-6	NA	TRBJ1-5	NA	CASSFPGGSQPQHF	TGTGCCAGCAGTTTTCCGGGGGGAAGTCAGCCCCAGCATTTT
TRBV4-3	NA	TRBJ1-1	NA	CASSQDGAEAFF	TGCGCCAGCAGCCAAGACGGGGCTGAAGCTTTCTTT
TRBV5-4	TRBD2	TRBJ2-7	NA	CASSLPLAGGPDEQYF	TGTGCCAGCAGCTTGCCCTTAGCGGGGGGGCCGGACGAGCAGTACTTC
TRBV4-2	NA	TRBJ1-6	NA	CASSQDLPSSYNSPLHF	TGTGCCAGCAGCCAAGATCTCCCGAGCTCCTATAATTCACCCCTCCACTTT